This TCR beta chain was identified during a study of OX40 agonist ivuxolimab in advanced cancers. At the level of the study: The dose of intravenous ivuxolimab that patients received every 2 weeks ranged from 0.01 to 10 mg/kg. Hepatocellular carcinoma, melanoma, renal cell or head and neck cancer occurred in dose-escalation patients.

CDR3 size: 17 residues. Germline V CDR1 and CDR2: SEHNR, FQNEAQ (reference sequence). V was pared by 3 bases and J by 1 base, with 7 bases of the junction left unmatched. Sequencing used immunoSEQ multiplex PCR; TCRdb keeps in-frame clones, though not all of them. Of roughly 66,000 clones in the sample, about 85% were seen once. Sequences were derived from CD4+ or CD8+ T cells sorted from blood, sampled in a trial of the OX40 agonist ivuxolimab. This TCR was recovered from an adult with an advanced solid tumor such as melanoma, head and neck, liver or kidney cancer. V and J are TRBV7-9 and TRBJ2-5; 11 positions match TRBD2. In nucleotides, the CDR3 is TGTGCCAGCAGCTTTCCTAGCGGGGGGTCGGTCCAAGAGACCCAGTACTTC. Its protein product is CASSFPSGGSVQETQYF.